Listed below are T cell receptor beta chains from one sample, sequenced in a study of neurological immune-mediated disorders. TCRdb re-derived calls from the 5' RACE reads in MiXCR, one entry per CDR3 protein. The sample gives around 76,000 distinct CDR3 sequences, about 9.4% of which show up once; approximately 10% is in the top ten. Material: PBMCs. These receptors came from a man aged 30 to 45 in good health. The CDR3 runs from the conserved cysteine through the conserved F or W. The D gene is left open where the match is weak. Sizes are listed as once, few, many or a size class.

clone_size	v_call	j_call	cdr3_length	d_call	cdr3_aa	cdr3_nt
many	TRBV29-1	TRBJ2-1	15	TRBD2	CSVGGLAGVYNEQFF	TGCAGCGTTGGGGGACTAGCGGGAGTCTACAATGAGCAGTTCTTC
many	TRBV5-1	TRBJ2-1	16	TRBD2	CASSIGAGLAGEILFF	TGCGCCAGCAGCATAGGCGCGGGACTAGCGGGAGAAATACTGTTCTTC
many	TRBV6-6	TRBJ2-7	15	TRBD2	CASSDSGRASYEQYF	TGTGCCAGCAGCGACAGCGGGAGGGCCTCCTACGAGCAGTACTTC
many	TRBV28	TRBJ1-4	15	.	CASSFPGPVNEKLFF	TGTGCCAGCAGTTTTCCGGGACCCGTTAATGAAAAACTGTTTTTT
many	TRBV5-1	TRBJ2-5	17	TRBD2	CASSLGTSGTASETQYF	TGCGCCAGCAGCCTAGGGACTAGCGGGACGGCTTCCGAGACCCAGTACTTC
many	TRBV30	TRBJ2-5	13	.	CAWSFWGSETQYF	TGTGCCTGGAGTTTTTGGGGCTCAGAGACCCAGTACTTC
many	TRBV5-1	TRBJ2-6	17	.	CASSAGGTTSGANVLTF	TGCGCCAGCAGCGCCGGGGGTACTACCTCTGGGGCCAACGTCCTGACTTTC
many	TRBV7-2	TRBJ1-3	16	.	CASSPTRGGAGNTIYF	TGTGCCAGCAGCCCTACCCGGGGGGGGGCTGGAAACACCATATATTTT
many	TRBV20-1	TRBJ2-1	23	.	CSAPRGSDPSGSYRGLYYNEQFF	TGCAGTGCCCCGAGGGGGTCAGATCCTAGCGGCTCTTACCGCGGGCTCTACTACAATGAGCAGTTCTTC
many	TRBV5-1	TRBJ1-2	14	.	CASSLEASNYGYTF	TGCGCCAGCAGCTTGGAAGCATCTAACTATGGCTACACCTTC
many	TRBV12-3/TRBV12-4	TRBJ2-3	14	.	CASSFIRAVDTQYF	TGTGCCAGCAGTTTTATAAGGGCCGTAGATACGCAGTATTTT
many	TRBV20-1	TRBJ2-2	17	TRBD2	CSARVIGTSGHTGELFF	TGCAGTGCTAGAGTGATTGGGACTAGCGGTCACACCGGGGAGCTGTTTTTT